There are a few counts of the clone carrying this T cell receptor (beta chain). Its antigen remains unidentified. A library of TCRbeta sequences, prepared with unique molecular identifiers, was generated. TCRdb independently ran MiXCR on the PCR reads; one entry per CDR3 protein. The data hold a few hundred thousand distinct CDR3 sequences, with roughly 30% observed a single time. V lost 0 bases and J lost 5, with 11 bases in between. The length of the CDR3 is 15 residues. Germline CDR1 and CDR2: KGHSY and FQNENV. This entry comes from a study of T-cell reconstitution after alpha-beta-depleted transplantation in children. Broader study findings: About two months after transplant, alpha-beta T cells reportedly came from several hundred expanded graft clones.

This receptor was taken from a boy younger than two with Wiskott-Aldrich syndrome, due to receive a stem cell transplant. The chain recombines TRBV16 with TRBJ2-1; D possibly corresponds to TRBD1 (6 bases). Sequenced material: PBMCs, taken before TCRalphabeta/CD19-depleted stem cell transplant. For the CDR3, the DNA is TGTGCCAGCAGCCAATCGGGGGCTGGGGACAATGAGCAGTTCTTC. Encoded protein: CASSQSGAGDNEQFF.